Below, one T cell receptor (beta chain) is given with its context. V dropped 7 bases and J dropped 4; count of bases not matched to a gene: 9. Germline CDR1 reads MNHNS; CDR2 reads SASEGT. The CDR3 covers 14 residues. Sample barcodes and UMIs were carried by the TCR alpha and TCR beta cDNA libraries that 5'RACE generated with constant-segment primers. TCRdb passed the 5' RACE reads through MiXCR, listing each CDR3 protein once. The sample gives 410,000 or so distinct CDR3 sequences, about 22% of which show up once; around 13% is in the top ten. The source of the sample is a study of T-cell memory formation after mild COVID-19.

This TCR came from an adult woman who had mild COVID-19 (a few samples of this study predate the infection). Cell type and time point are not known. This sequence joins TRBV6-1 and TRBJ1-1; TRBD1 agrees at 7 bases. Source material: PBMCs or a T cell subset sorted from them (not recorded which). CDR3 in amino acids: CASKNTGVSTEAFF. In nucleotides, the CDR3 is TGTGCCAGCAAAAATACAGGGGTGAGCACTGAAGCTTTCTTT.